The TCR beta chain described here comes from a study of cytomegalovirus exposure and HLA in healthy donors. Across the whole study: In a previous analysis, 117 million unique TCR beta sequences were found from some 200 million T cells. Whole-study findings and limits: Some public TCRs appeared in many individuals, while most sequences were rare. In terms of immune exposure information, only CMV serostatus was available. Accurate HLA-A and HLA-B prediction from TCR beta sequences was reported for most subjects.

CDR1 is GTSNPN, CDR2 SVGIG, per germline (reference sequence). The CDR3 is 13 amino acids. Trimming took off 2 bases at V and 3 bases at J, with 10 bases between the two ends. Primers for the PCR totalled 60 Vbeta and 13 Jbeta. Clones were read by immunoSEQ multiplex PCR, and TCRdb kept only the in-frame ones, dropping some. The table shows 250,000 to 350,000 clones, with 86% occurring only once. In regard to this clone: The antigen is undetermined.

V is TRBV30 and J is TRBJ1-1, with D uncertain. The origin of this receptor is a man aged 35 to 55 in good health and CMV-seropositive. Input material: PBMCs. The DNA for the CDR3 is TGTGCCTGGAGTCCCCGGAGGGACACTGAAGCTTTCTTT. This translates into CAWSPRRDTEAFF.